This T cell receptor (beta chain) was captured in a study of healthy donors' naive CD4 and CD8 T cells. Study summary: Donors came from three age groups: 20-25, 40-50 and 60-70 years. Broader study findings: Possible naive T cell homeostatic proliferation bias remained unaddressed. About an eighth of CD4/CD8 propensity variance appeared explained by V, J and CDR3 charge.

Starting from approximately 500 ng of total RNA, TCR libraries were made with linear amplification. Each CDR3 protein is one row after TCRdb ran MiXCR on the reads. The table shows 150,000 to 200,000 distinct CDR3 sequences, with 65% to 75% occurring only once. Germline CDR1 is MNHEY and CDR2 is SMNVEV (reference sequence). This CDR3 region has 16 residues. Trimming took 4 bases from V and 3 from J; bases not matched to a gene: 1. This clonotype was found a few times. What it binds is not known. Naive T cells were sorted: CD4+CD8-CD45RO-CD45RA+ for CD4+, CD8+CD4-CD45RA+CD27bright for CD8+. Sequencing was done on a sample of naive CD4+ and CD8+ T cells sorted from blood, pooled from several donors. The chain joins TRBV27 to TRBJ2-3, with TRBD2 matching over 16 bases. The receptor's source is a pool of human donors in good health; the sample pools cells from several healthy donors. CDR3 amino acids: CASSSGLAGGTDTQYF. The DNA of the CDR3 is TGTGCCAGCAGTTCGGGACTAGCGGGAGGGACAGATACGCAGTATTTT.